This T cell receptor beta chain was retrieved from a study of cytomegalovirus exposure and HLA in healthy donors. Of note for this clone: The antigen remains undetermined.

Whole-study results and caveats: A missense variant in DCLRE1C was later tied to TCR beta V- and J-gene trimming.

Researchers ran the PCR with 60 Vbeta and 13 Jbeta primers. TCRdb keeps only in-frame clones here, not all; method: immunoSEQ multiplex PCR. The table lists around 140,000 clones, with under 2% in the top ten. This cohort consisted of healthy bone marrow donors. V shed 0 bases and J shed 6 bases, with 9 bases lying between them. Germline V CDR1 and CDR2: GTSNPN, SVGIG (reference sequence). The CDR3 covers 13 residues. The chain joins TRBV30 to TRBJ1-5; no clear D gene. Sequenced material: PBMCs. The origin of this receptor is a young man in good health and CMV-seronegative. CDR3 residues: CAWSVTPGQPQHF. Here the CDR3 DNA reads TGTGCCTGGAGTGTCACTCCGGGTCAGCCCCAGCATTTT. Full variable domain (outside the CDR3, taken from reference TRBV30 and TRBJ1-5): SQTIHQWPATLVQPVGSPLSLECTVEGTSNPNLYWYRQAAGRGLQLLFYSVGIGQISSEVPQNLSASRPQDRQFILSSKKLLLSDSGFYLCAWSVTPGQPQHFGDGTRLSIL.